These T cell receptor beta chains were read from a single sample in a study of T cell changes during pregnancy in multiple sclerosis. The data were produced by immunoSEQ multiplex PCR, yet TCRdb's version contains in-frame clones alone and is incomplete. Counted here are fewer than 150,000 clones, roughly 95% occurring once; the ten biggest clones make up around 0.46%. The sequencing here drew on peripheral blood, taken after pregnancy. These TCRs come from a female donor with multiple sclerosis, enrolled in a pregnancy study. Each CDR3 is given with its conserved first and last residue. The order of the fields is V gene, J gene, D gene, clone size, CDR3 DNA, CDR3 protein. D genes are given only for firm matches. The size of a clone is reported for some rows only, either as once, few or many, or as a class for expanded clones.

v_call: TRBV6-5
j_call: TRBJ1-4
d_call: NA
clone_size: NA
cdr3_nt: TGTGCCAGCAGTTACCGAACAGGGTATGGCATGGAACTGTTTTTT
cdr3_aa: CASSYRTGYGMELFF

v_call: TRBV5-1
j_call: TRBJ2-1
d_call: NA
clone_size: NA
cdr3_nt: TGCGCCAGCAGTCAACAAGGACTACCTCCGTTCAATGAGCAGTTCTTC
cdr3_aa: CASSQQGLPPFNEQFF

v_call: TRBV27
j_call: TRBJ2-5
d_call: TRBD2
clone_size: NA
cdr3_nt: TGTGCCAGCAGTTTGGCGGGAGGGCCTCGGGGGACCCAGTACTTC
cdr3_aa: CASSLAGGPRGTQYF

v_call: TRBV6-6
j_call: TRBJ1-2
d_call: TRBD1
clone_size: NA
cdr3_nt: TGTGCCAGCAGTTACTCCGACAGGGGGGGTGGCTACACCTTC
cdr3_aa: CASSYSDRGGGYTF

v_call: TRBV12-5
j_call: TRBJ1-1
d_call: NA
clone_size: NA
cdr3_nt: TGTGCTAGTGGTTTGGGACTTAGGAACACTGAAGCTTTCTTT
cdr3_aa: CASGLGLRNTEAFF

v_call: TRBV19
j_call: TRBJ2-7
d_call: NA
clone_size: once
cdr3_nt: TGTGCCAGTAGTATGTTCGGCGGTCCCTACGAGCAGTACTTC
cdr3_aa: CASSMFGGPYEQYF

v_call: TRBV5-4
j_call: TRBJ2-5
d_call: TRBD1
clone_size: NA
cdr3_nt: TGTGCCAGCAGCTCCACAGGGGCAGGTGGGACCCAGTACTTC
cdr3_aa: CASSSTGAGGTQYF

v_call: TRBV28
j_call: TRBJ2-5
d_call: TRBD1
clone_size: NA
cdr3_nt: TGTGCCAGCAGTTCCCCCCGACCCGACAGGGCCCAGTACTTC
cdr3_aa: CASSSPRPDRAQYF

v_call: TRBV6-5
j_call: TRBJ2-3
d_call: TRBD2
clone_size: NA
cdr3_nt: TGTGCCAGCAGTTACTCCGGACTAGCGGCCACAGATACGCAGTATTTT
cdr3_aa: CASSYSGLAATDTQYF

v_call: TRBV25-1
j_call: TRBJ2-7
d_call: NA
clone_size: NA
cdr3_nt: TGTGCCAGCAGCGCGGAGTGGGTCTCCTACGAGCAGTACTTC
cdr3_aa: CASSAEWVSYEQYF

v_call: TRBV27
j_call: TRBJ2-7
d_call: TRBD1
clone_size: once
cdr3_nt: TGTGCCAGCAGCTCGACAGGGCCCCACGAGCAGTACTTC
cdr3_aa: CASSSTGPHEQYF

v_call: TRBV28
j_call: TRBJ2-1
d_call: TRBD1
clone_size: NA
cdr3_nt: TGTGCCAGCAGTTTGCTGGACAGGGTTGGCAATGAGCAGTTCTTC
cdr3_aa: CASSLLDRVGNEQFF

v_call: TRBV30
j_call: TRBJ2-7
d_call: NA
clone_size: NA
cdr3_nt: TGTGCCTCCAGCTGGGGCGTCGAGCAGTACTTC
cdr3_aa: CASSWGVEQYF

v_call: TRBV2
j_call: TRBJ1-1
d_call: NA
clone_size: few
cdr3_nt: TGTGCCAGCAGTGAAAACAGGGTAGTAGCTTTCTTT
cdr3_aa: CASSENRVVAFF

v_call: TRBV5-4
j_call: TRBJ2-5
d_call: NA
clone_size: once
cdr3_nt: TGTGCCAGCAGCCCTAGGACTGGCCTCCAAGAGACCCAGTACTTC
cdr3_aa: CASSPRTGLQETQYF

v_call: TRBV7-7
j_call: TRBJ2-2
d_call: TRBD2
clone_size: once
cdr3_nt: TGTGCTAGCAGCTCGGTATTCGGTGTTGCGGGAGTGGATCCCGGGGAGCTGTTTTTT
cdr3_aa: CASSSVFGVAGVDPGELFF

v_call: TRBV7-2
j_call: TRBJ1-5
d_call: NA
clone_size: NA
cdr3_nt: TGTGCCAGCAGCTTAGGATCAGGGGGCAATCAGCCCCAGCATTTT
cdr3_aa: CASSLGSGGNQPQHF

v_call: TRBV5-6
j_call: TRBJ1-2
d_call: TRBD1
clone_size: once
cdr3_nt: TGTGCCAGCAGCGCCGGGACAGGGTATGGCTACACCTTC
cdr3_aa: CASSAGTGYGYTF

v_call: TRBV7-2
j_call: TRBJ2-2
d_call: NA
clone_size: NA
cdr3_nt: TGTGCCAGCAGCTTAGGGAGCGGAGTGACCGGGGAGCTGTTTTTT
cdr3_aa: CASSLGSGVTGELFF

v_call: TRBV7-2
j_call: TRBJ1-1
d_call: NA
clone_size: NA
cdr3_nt: TGTGCCAGCAGCTCTAACTTGAACACTGAAGCTTTCTTT
cdr3_aa: CASSSNLNTEAFF

v_call: TRBV4-1
j_call: TRBJ2-3
d_call: NA
clone_size: NA
cdr3_nt: TGCGCCAGCAGCCAAGGAGGCGGGTTTATAACAGATACGCAGTATTTT
cdr3_aa: CASSQGGGFITDTQYF

v_call: TRBV7-2
j_call: TRBJ2-1
d_call: TRBD1
clone_size: NA
cdr3_nt: TGTGCCAGCAGCTGGGGACAGGGGCGGGTTTACAATGAGCAGTTCTTC
cdr3_aa: CASSWGQGRVYNEQFF